The present T cell receptor beta chain was sequenced within a study of shared clonotypes between healthy human individuals. Study-wide background: Used for every donor were three CD4 naive, three CD4 memory, two CD8 naive and one CD8 memory plate.

Trimming shortened V by 5 bases and J by 0 bases, and 10 bases separated the two germline ends. Germline assignment: CDR1 LNHDA and CDR2 SQIVND (reference sequence). This CDR3 is 15 amino acids long. Whole-study findings and limits: An effect of sequencing depth on clonotype sharing among donors was expected. Shared clonotypes across all four donors exceeded non-shared ones in generation probability. Researchers found naive subsets generally carried larger estimated richness than memory subsets.

Data came from immunoSEQ multiplex PCR; TCRdb stores just in-frame clones and leaves some out. The table records about 710,000 clones, around four fifths of them present only once. A note on this clone: Antigen specificity is unknown.

The sequenced sample consisted of memory CD4+ T cells sorted from blood. The subset was: CD45RA-negative fraction. The rearrangement uses TRBV19 and TRBJ1-4; D not resolved. The sequence was collected from a woman in her 30s in good health. Here the CDR3 reads CASSSRSATNEKLFF. For the CDR3, the DNA is TGTGCCAGTAGTTCCCGGTCTGCAACTAATGAAAAACTGTTTTTT.